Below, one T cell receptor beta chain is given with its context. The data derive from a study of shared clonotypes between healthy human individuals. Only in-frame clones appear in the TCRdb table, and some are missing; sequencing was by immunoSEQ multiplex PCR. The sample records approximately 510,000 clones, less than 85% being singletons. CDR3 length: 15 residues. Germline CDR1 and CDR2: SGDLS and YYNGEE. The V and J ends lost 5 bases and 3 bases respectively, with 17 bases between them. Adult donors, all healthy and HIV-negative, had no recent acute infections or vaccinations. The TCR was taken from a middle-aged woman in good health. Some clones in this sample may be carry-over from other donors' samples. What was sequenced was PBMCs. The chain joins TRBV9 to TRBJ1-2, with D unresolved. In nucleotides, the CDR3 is TGTGCCAGCAGTGCCCGCCCGGGGTTCTACTATGGCTACACCTTC. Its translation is CASSARPGFYYGYTF. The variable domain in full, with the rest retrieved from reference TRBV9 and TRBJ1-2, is DSGVTQTPKHLITATGQRVTLRCSPRSGDLSVYWYQQSLDQGLQFLIQYYNGEERAKGNILERFSAQQFPDLHSELNLSSLELGDSALYFCASSARPGFYYGYTFGSGTRLTVV.